The 18 T cell receptor beta chains reported below all come from one sample, sequenced in a study of blood T cells in healthy people across ages. Using a J-beta primer mix together with a sample-barcoded 5' primer, a second PCR was run for about 6 to 12 cycles. TCRdb called the 5' RACE reads again in MiXCR, with one record for every CDR3 protein. The table has about 1.5 million distinct CDR3 sequences, approximately 43% seen once. Sequenced: blood. The source of these receptors is a woman between 18 and 30 years old in good health.

Worth noting for this clonotype: This may stem from a read error, because a much larger clone lies one nucleotide away. The V gene is TRBV9, the J gene TRBJ1-2; 7 bases line up with TRBD1. Germline values: CDR1 SGDLS, CDR2 YYNGEE. This CDR3 has 15 residues. Unmatched junction bases numbered 13, after V lost 3 bases and J lost 8 bases. The CDR3 spells CASSEAGAPTGGYTF. CDR3 sequence (DNA): TGTGCCAGCAGCGAGGCAGGGGCCCCGACAGGGGGCTACACCTTC.

The chain carries TRBV2 and TRBJ1-1; 7 bases agree with TRBD1. The germline CDR1 and CDR2 sequences are SNHLY and FYNNEI. Unmatched junction bases numbered 10, after V lost 9 bases and J lost 0 bases. CDR3 size: 15 residues. CDR3 sequence: CASKSDRRLNTEAFF. The DNA of the CDR3 is TGTGCCAGTAAGTCGGACAGGCGCCTGAACACTGAAGCTTTCTTT.

The chain employs TRBV5-1 and TRBJ1-2; 10 nucleotides agree with TRBD1. Germline lookup yields CDR1 SGHRS and CDR2 YFSETQ. The V and J ends lost 6 bases and 1 base, in that order; junction bases with no gene match: 6. This CDR3 is built from 15 residues. In DNA, the CDR3 is TGCGCCAGCATCTGGGACAGGGGTTATAACTATGGCTACACCTTC. Translated, it gives CASIWDRGYNYGYTF. Supplemented by reference TRBV5-1 and TRBJ1-2, the full variable domain reads KAGVTQTPRYLIKTRGQQVTLSCSPISGHRSVSWYQQTPGQGLQFLFEYFSETQRNKGNFPGRFSGRQFSNSRSEMNVSTLELGDSALYLCASIWDRGYNYGYTFGSGTRLTVV.

The V call is TRBV10-2, the J call TRBJ1-5; D unresolved. The germline V gene encodes CDR1 WSHSY and CDR2 SAAADI. The CDR3 sequence is 13 residues long. Deletions cut 4 bases from V and 4 bases from J, with 8 bases between. The CDR3 loop is CASSGAGNQPQHF. The CDR3 DNA follows: TGCGCCAGCAGTGGGGCGGGGAATCAGCCCCAGCATTTT.

The V gene is TRBV4-3, the J gene TRBJ2-2; D is unresolved. This CDR3 has 15 residues. From germline, CDR1 is LGHNA and CDR2 YSLEER. V was shortened by 6 bases and J by 8 bases, with 19 bases between the two germline ends. The CDR3 DNA reads as TGCGCCAGCAGTCTAGATGGCCTCGCCAGAGGGGAGCTGTTTTTT. Its translation: CASSLDGLARGELFF.

This clonotype was counted many times. The V gene is TRBV5-1, the J gene TRBJ2-1; no definite D call. Trimming shortened V by 1 base and J by 0 bases, and 8 bases separated the two germline ends. Germline V lookup: CDR1 SGHRS, CDR2 YFSETQ. The CDR3 sequence is 15 residues long. Here the CDR3 DNA reads TGCGCCAGCAGCTTGCGGGCAGTCTCCTACAATGAGCAGTTCTTC. Its protein product is CASSLRAVSYNEQFF.

The chain couples TRBV20-1 to TRBJ2-1; D unresolved. CDR3 length equals 13 residues. Germline V CDR1 and CDR2: DFQATT, SNEGSKA (reference sequence). The germline V and J ends were trimmed by 2 bases and 7 bases, with 12 bases remaining between them. The CDR3 sequence: CSARTFPANEQFF. The CDR3 nucleotides are TGCAGTGCTAGAACCTTCCCGGCGAATGAGCAGTTCTTC.

This chain connects TRBV7-8 to TRBJ2-3; 7 nucleotides line up with TRBD2. The length of the CDR3 is 15 residues. Germline assignment: CDR1 SGHVS and CDR2 FQNEAQ. V lost 6 bases to trimming and J lost 2 bases; unmatched junction nucleotides: 8. The CDR3 DNA follows: TGTGCCAGCAGGAGCTCTAGCGGCTACACAGATACGCAGTATTTT. Its protein is CASRSSSGYTDTQYF.

There are many counts of this clonotype. Its ends do not fully match the called genes, so a read error is possible. The chain uses TRBV5-1 and TRBJ2-2, with D uncertain. Germline CDR1 and CDR2: SGHRS and YFSETQ. There are 13 residues in the CDR3. The CDR3 coding sequence is TGTGCCAGCAGCTTAGAAGGTAGCGGGGAGCTGTTTTTT. Encoded protein: CASSLEGSGELFF.

This clonotype was seen once. J is TRBJ2-5 and V is TRBV10-3; TRBD1 matches at 11 bases. The DNA matches TRBJ2-1 better at its end, which makes the J call doubtful. Germline values: CDR1 ENHRY, CDR2 SYGVKD. The CDR3 has 18 residues. CDR3 nucleotides: TGTGCCATCAGTGCCCGGACAGGGGGCACTGCTAAGTTGGAGACCCAGTTCTTC. Amino acids: CAISARTGGTAKLETQFF.

In DNA form, the CDR3 reads TGTGCCAGCAGCCAAGATGTGGATCATCTCCACTTT. Translated: CASSQDVDHLHF. This chain connects TRBV3-1 to TRBJ1-6; no reliable D call. CDR3 length: 12 residues. Trimming pared 0 bases from V and 16 bases from J, leaving 10 bases between. Germline V CDR1 and CDR2: LGHDT, YNNKEL (reference sequence).

This clonotype was counted between two and nine times. The chain employs TRBV28 and TRBJ2-5; no clear D. This CDR3 spans 13 amino acids. Between the trimmed V and J ends, which lost 5 bases and 5 bases, there was a span of 12 bases. The germline V gene has CDR1 MDHEN and CDR2 SYDVKM. As DNA, the CDR3 is TGTGCCAGCAGTACTCTGAGGCGGGAGACCCAGTACTTC. Residues: CASSTLRRETQYF.

This clonotype was recorded a few times. This chain connects TRBV7-9 to TRBJ2-1; D gene ambiguous. Germline CDR1 is SEHNR and CDR2 is FQNEAQ (reference sequence). The germline V and J ends were trimmed by 8 bases and 2 bases, with 13 bases remaining between them. CDR3 length: 14 residues. The CDR3 loop is CASYHSRPYNEQFF. In DNA form, the CDR3 reads TGTGCCAGCTACCACTCCCGGCCCTACAATGAGCAGTTCTTC.

This chain connects TRBV9 to TRBJ1-2; 9 nucleotides match TRBD1. Germline V gene sequence: CDR1 SGDLS, CDR2 YYNGEE. The trim removed 4 bases at V and 5 bases at J, leaving 6 bases unmatched. This CDR3 spans 14 amino acids. The CDR3 reads CASSKGQGGYGYTF. CDR3 nucleotides: TGTGCCAGCAGCAAGGGACAGGGAGGATATGGCTACACCTTC.

Only a few counts were recorded for this clonotype. The chain is built from TRBV6-5 and TRBJ2-7, with 15 bases aligning to TRBD2. The trim removed 0 bases at V and 6 bases at J, leaving 3 bases unmatched. From germline, CDR1 is MNHEY and CDR2 SVGAGI. The CDR3 is 16 amino acids. CDR3 DNA: TGTGCCAGCAGTTACTCGAGGGGACTAGCGGGAGGCGAGCAGTACTTC. The encoded protein is CASSYSRGLAGGEQYF.

This chain joins TRBV6-5 and TRBJ2-2, with 9 bases fitting TRBD2. CDR1 and CDR2 from the germline V gene are MNHEY and SVGAGI. This CDR3 is built from 15 residues. The trim removed 5 bases at V and 4 bases at J, leaving 5 bases unmatched. The CDR3 sequence is CASSQGLAATGELFF. CDR3 nucleotides: TGTGCCAGCAGTCAGGGACTAGCTGCCACCGGGGAGCTGTTTTTT.

V gene TRBV5-1 combines with J gene TRBJ2-1; tentatively, D is TRBD2 (5 bases). V was clipped by 3 bases and J by 5 bases, with 15 bases between them. Per the germline V gene, CDR1 is SGHRS and CDR2 is YFSETQ. This CDR3 has 15 amino acids. CDR3 protein: CASSYWTEAHNEQFF. CDR3 bases: TGCGCCAGCAGCTACTGGACGGAGGCCCACAATGAGCAGTTCTTC.

The chain joins TRBV4-3 to TRBJ1-1; TRBD1 might be the D (5 bases). The germline CDR1 and CDR2 sequences are LGHNA and YSLEER. The CDR3 consists of 16 residues. The ends were cut back, 4 bases at V and 0 bases at J, with 15 bases in the middle. The CDR3 loop reads CASSPAQGSMNTEAFF. CDR3 DNA: TGCGCCAGCAGCCCGGCGCAGGGCTCGATGAACACTGAAGCTTTCTTT.